This T cell receptor (beta chain) is from a study of T cell responses to AZD1222 COVID-19 vaccine. The CDR3 has 15 residues. The repertoire was sequenced with immunoSEQ multiplex PCR; TCRdb's copy has only in-frame clones and lacks some. The sample has 200,000 or so clones, over 85% seen once. This material consisted of peripheral blood, taken 28 days after the second AZD1222 dose. The genes are TRBV21-1 and TRBJ1-3; the table calls TRBD1, which could not be checked here. TRBV21-1 is labeled a pseudogene. This receptor was obtained from an adult who received the AZD1222 COVID-19 vaccine. The CDR3, as DNA: TGTGCCAGCAGACCCCGACAGGGTGCTGGAAACACCATATATTTT. Its protein product is CASRPRQGAGNTIYF.